The present T cell receptor (beta chain) was sequenced within a study of T cell repertoires in aging, cancer and after chemotherapy. Study-wide points: Loss of evenness, beyond lost richness, contributed to age-related TCR diversity decline in cancer patients. Across the chemotherapy interval, each cancer cohort showed higher median generation probability, suggesting thymic rebound.

This clonotype occurred a few times. Its target is unknown. Rearranged V-D-J TRB sequences were amplified with a mixed TRB-A/B primer pool. TCRdb analysed the multiplex PCR reads with MiXCR anew, one entry per CDR3 protein. This table has 3,700 or so distinct CDR3 sequences, about 28% appearing once. Peripheral blood genomic DNA, not sorted cells or RNA, was the template. This CDR3 region has 16 residues. The ends were cut back, 5 bases at V and 2 bases at J, with 13 bases in the middle. This receptor was identified in a human donor in good health. The J gene is TRBJ1-6, the V gene TRBV12-3 or TRBV12-4; D gene uncertain. Sequencing used blood. This chain's CDR3 is CASSGGQDPYNSPLHF. Here the CDR3 DNA reads TGTGCCAGCAGTGGAGGGCAGGACCCCTATAATTCACCCCTCCACTTT.